This entry lists 26 T cell receptor beta chains sequenced from one sample in a study of blood T cell repertoires in COVID-19. This table comes from immunoSEQ multiplex PCR, and its TCRdb copy is limited to in-frame clones, with some not included. The sample lists about 91,000 clones, around 88% seen once, with approximately 8.7% in the top ten. The specimen sequenced was peripheral blood. These receptors all stem from a woman in her 70s with acute or convalescent COVID-19.

A few counts support this clone. The rearrangement links TRBV28 to TRBJ1-2, with 7 bases fitting TRBD1. The CDR3 totals 15 residues. V lost 3 bases and J lost 5; bases outside the gene matches: 9. CDR1 is MDHEN, CDR2 SYDVKM, per germline. As DNA, the CDR3 is TGTGCCAGCAGTTTCGTTGGAGGGGGCGCGTATGGCTACACCTTC. It is translated as CASSFVGGGAYGYTF.

The chain couples TRBV9 to TRBJ1-3, with 8 bases fitting TRBD1. CDR1 is SGDLS and CDR2 is YYNGEE in the germline V gene. With 0 bases clipped from V and 3 bases from J, the junction kept 5 bases outside the gene matches. This CDR3 is built from 16 residues. The CDR3 DNA reads TGTGCCAGCAGCGTAGGTCAGGGGGCCGGTGGAAACACCATATATTTT. It specifies CASSVGQGAGGNTIYF.

The chain is built from TRBV5-4 and TRBJ1-1; D remains ambiguous. This CDR3 has 16 residues. Germline lookup yields CDR1 SGHNT and CDR2 YYREEE (reference sequence). V lost 4 bases and J 0 bases, leaving 16 bases between the germline ends. The CDR3 DNA is TGTGCCAGCAGCGATATTTATACAGACATGAACACTGAAGCTTTCTTT. Translating gives CASSDIYTDMNTEAFF.

The chain couples TRBV7-9 to TRBJ2-7; D is unclear. Germline V gives CDR1 SEHNR, CDR2 FQNEAQ (reference sequence). The CDR3 consists of 15 residues. V dropped 0 bases and J dropped 0 bases, with 9 bases sitting between them. CDR3 coding DNA: TGTGCCAGCAGCTTAGCGTTCGCGAGCTCCTACGAGCAGTACTTC. Its translation is CASSLAFASSYEQYF. The full variable domain, its missing parts supplied by reference TRBV7-9 and TRBJ2-7, is DTGVSQNPRHKITKRGQNVTFRCDPISEHNRLYWYRQTLGQGPEFLTYFQNEAQLEKSRLLSDRFSAERPKGSFSTLEIQRTEQGDSAMYLCASSLAFASSYEQYFGPGTRLTVT.

The chain uses TRBV28 and TRBJ1-4; a possible D gene is TRBD1 (6 bases). V dropped 4 bases and J dropped 6 bases, with 21 bases sitting between them. This CDR3 is built from 17 residues. Germline loops: CDR1 MDHEN, CDR2 SYDVKM. CDR3 DNA: TGTGCCAGCAGTTCGTTAAGGGGGGGAGCTCGTGATGAAAAACTGTTTTTT. Translated: CASSSLRGGARDEKLFF.

The chain links TRBV3-1 (or the pseudogene TRBV3-2) to TRBJ2-7, with TRBD1 identical over 7 bases. Germline V gene lookup returns CDR1 LGHDT and CDR2 YNNKEL (reference sequence). Trimming at V came to 1 base and at J to 5 bases, leaving 8 bases not matched to a gene. The CDR3 spans 15 residues. The CDR3 sequence is CASSQGLTGSHEQYF. The CDR3 coding sequence is TGTGCCAGCAGCCAAGGGTTGACAGGGAGCCACGAGCAGTACTTC.

This sequence joins TRBV3-1 (or the pseudogene TRBV3-2) and TRBJ1-4; 7 bases agree with TRBD1. This CDR3 contains 15 residues. Germline-derived CDR1 and CDR2 are LGHDT and YNNKEL (reference sequence). Germline trimming cut 6 bases from V and 5 bases from J; bases unmatched to any gene: 9. The CDR3 reads CASRPPGQKNEKLFF. Written as DNA, the CDR3 is TGTGCCAGCAGACCTCCGGGACAGAAAAATGAAAAACTGTTTTTT.

The chain couples TRBV19 to TRBJ1-2, with no clear D. This CDR3 contains 13 residues. V was shortened by 3 bases and J by 4 bases, with 9 bases between the two germline ends. CDR1 and CDR2 (germline): LNHDA, SQIVND (reference sequence). The CDR3 here is CASSMSRVYGYTF. The CDR3 DNA follows: TGTGCCAGTAGTATGAGCCGGGTCTATGGCTACACCTTC.

The table lists this clone with a count of one. The genes are TRBV7-2 and TRBJ2-5; the match to TRBD1 covers 7 bases. The CDR3 has 14 amino acids. Germline V gene data show CDR1 as SGHTA and CDR2 as FQGNSA. Germline trimming cut 3 bases from V and 5 bases from J; bases unmatched to any gene: 6. The CDR3 sequence: CASSLETGLETQYF. The CDR3 coding sequence is TGTGCCAGCAGCTTGGAGACAGGGTTGGAGACCCAGTACTTC.

This clone has ten or more counts. This chain links TRBV2 with TRBJ1-6; weak D call: TRBD1 (5 bases). The V gene's germline CDR1 is SNHLY and CDR2 FYNNEI. The CDR3 runs to 13 residues. V was trimmed by 3 bases and J by 9 bases, leaving 9 bases between them. The CDR3 loop is CASSDREVSPLHF. The CDR3 bases are TGTGCCAGCAGTGACAGGGAAGTTTCACCCCTCCACTTT.

The chain joins TRBV5-6 to TRBJ1-2, with 7 bases matching TRBD1. V shed 2 bases, J shed 4 bases, and the junction held 8 bases outside the gene matches. The CDR3 extends over 15 amino acids. Germline V gene lookup returns CDR1 SGHDT and CDR2 YYEEEE. CDR3 protein: CASSFLAGGGYGYTF. The DNA for the CDR3 is TGTGCCAGCAGCTTTTTGGCAGGGGGTGGCTATGGCTACACCTTC.

The gene calls are TRBV10-3 and TRBJ2-7; 7 bases map to TRBD2. From germline, CDR1 is ENHRY and CDR2 SYGVKD. Trimming took 0 bases from V and 2 from J; bases not matched to a gene: 4. CDR3 size: 15 residues. CDR3 amino acids: CAISESPGTTYEQYF. The CDR3 nucleotides are TGTGCCATCAGTGAGTCGCCAGGGACTACCTACGAGCAGTACTTC.

The chain uses TRBV2 and TRBJ2-1; TRBD2 might be the D (6 bases). V gave up 3 bases and J gave up 4 bases, with 13 bases separating them. This CDR3 spans 15 amino acids. Germline V lookup: CDR1 SNHLY, CDR2 FYNNEI. The CDR3 is CASSEDSGSYNEQFF. The DNA for the CDR3 is TGTGCCAGCAGTGAGGATAGCGGATCATACAATGAGCAGTTCTTC. The whole variable domain, remainder taken from reference TRBV2 and TRBJ2-1, is EPEVTQTPSHQVTQMGQEVILRCVPISNHLYFYWYRQILGQKVEFLVSFYNNEISEKSEIFDDQFSVERPDGSNFTLKIRSTKLEDSAMYFCASSEDSGSYNEQFFGPGTRLTVL.

This rearrangement joins TRBV5-1 to TRBJ2-1; a possible D gene is TRBD1 (6 bases). The germline CDR1 and CDR2 sequences are SGHRS and YFSETQ. The CDR3 has 16 amino acids. The V end lost 5 bases, the J end lost 2 bases, and 17 bases lay between the germline ends. The CDR3, as DNA: TGCGCCAGCAGTGGTTCAGGGGACATCGCCTACAATGAGCAGTTCTTC. Protein: CASSGSGDIAYNEQFF.

The V gene is TRBV28, the J gene TRBJ2-2; D might be TRBD2 (7 bases). Germline V gives CDR1 MDHEN, CDR2 SYDVKM. V was pared by 6 bases and J by 3 bases, with 11 bases between. This CDR3 is built from 14 residues. CDR3 region: CASRGGAYTGELFF. The CDR3 region has the DNA TGTGCCAGCAGAGGGGGGGCGTACACCGGGGAGCTGTTTTTT.

J is TRBJ1-5 and V is TRBV19, with D tentatively TRBD1 (6 bases). This CDR3 has 15 amino acids. From germline, CDR1 is LNHDA and CDR2 SQIVND (reference sequence). Trimming stripped 3 bases from V and 0 bases from J, with 9 bases between. CDR3 in DNA: TGTGCCAGTAGTATCTACAGGGCTAGCAATCAGCCCCAGCATTTT. Translated, it gives CASSIYRASNQPQHF.

The table lists this clone with a count of one. The gene calls are TRBV6-5 and TRBJ1-4; 9 bases agree with TRBD1. Germline V gives CDR1 MNHEY, CDR2 SVGAGI. CDR3 length: 15 amino acids. The trim removed 9 bases at V and 5 bases at J, leaving 10 bases unmatched. CDR3 region: CARGTGDRENEKLFF. The CDR3 bases are TGTGCCAGGGGGACGGGGGACAGGGAAAATGAAAAACTGTTTTTT.

The sample holds one count of this clone. The genes are TRBV5-1 and TRBJ1-1; the D gene is possibly TRBD1 (6 bases). Germline CDR1 SGHRS, CDR2 YFSETQ. V lost 2 bases to trimming and J lost 7 bases, with 21 bases between them. The CDR3 runs 16 residues. CDR3 coding DNA: TGCGCCAGCAGCTTATTTGGGCCACGGGCGACAGGTGAAGCTTTCTTT. Protein sequence: CASSLFGPRATGEAFF.

CDR3 sequence (DNA): TGTGCCAGCAGCTTGGTCGTCAGGGTGGACGAGCAGTACTTC. Translating gives CASSLVVRVDEQYF. V is TRBV5-6 and J is TRBJ2-7, with D maybe TRBD1 (5 bases). Germline V gene data show CDR1 as SGHDT and CDR2 as YYEEEE. The V and J ends lost 0 bases and 5 bases respectively, with 12 bases between them. This CDR3 contains 14 residues.

The rearrangement links TRBV27 to TRBJ2-3; the match to TRBD2 covers 9 bases. The CDR3 length is 14 residues. The germline CDR1 and CDR2 sequences are MNHEY and SMNVEV (reference sequence). J gave up 5 bases and V 5 bases, and 5 bases lay outside the gene matches. In DNA, the CDR3 is TGTGCCAGCAGTGGACTAGCGAACCAAGATACGCAGTATTTT. Translating gives CASSGLANQDTQYF.

The gene calls are TRBV27 and TRBJ2-2; 13 nucleotides line up with TRBD2. V lost 4 bases to trimming and J lost 8 bases; unmatched junction nucleotides: 4. This CDR3 has 15 residues. Looked up from germline, CDR1 is MNHEY and CDR2 is SMNVEV (reference sequence). CDR3: CASSSTSGRPGELFF. The CDR3 DNA reads as TGTGCCAGCAGTTCGACTAGCGGGAGGCCTGGGGAGCTGTTTTTT.

The rearrangement links TRBV29-1 to TRBJ2-5, with D maybe TRBD1 (5 bases). V was trimmed by 1 base and J by 5 bases, leaving 11 bases between them. There are 13 residues in the CDR3. Germline assignment: CDR1 SQVTM and CDR2 ANQGSEA. CDR3 DNA sequence: TGCAGCGTTGAAGCAGGGATCTTGGAGACCCAGTACTTC. Protein: CSVEAGILETQYF.

In regard to this clone: This CDR3 is also generated by other DNA sequences in the sample. The chain is built from TRBV2 and TRBJ2-7; no definite D call. Deletions cut 4 bases from V and 0 bases from J, with 4 bases between. The germline gives CDR1 SNHLY, CDR2 FYNNEI. This CDR3 is 12 amino acids long. CDR3 in DNA: TGTGCCAGCAGTGGGAGCTCCTACGAGCAGTACTTC. Its translation is CASSGSSYEQYF.

The rearrangement uses TRBV5-1 and TRBJ2-1; D ambiguous. Germline loops: CDR1 SGHRS, CDR2 YFSETQ. The CDR3 runs to 12 residues. Trimming stripped 1 base from V and 7 bases from J, with 6 bases between. This CDR3 reads CASSLSGNEQFF. In DNA form, the CDR3 reads TGCGCCAGCAGCTTGTCCGGGAATGAGCAGTTCTTC.

Notes on this clone: This sample also contains other DNA sequences that code for the same CDR3. The V call is TRBV5-1, the J call TRBJ2-3; D unclear. Per germline, CDR1 SGHRS and CDR2 YFSETQ. The CDR3 is 13 residues long. V lost 0 bases and J 1 base, leaving 3 bases between the germline ends. The CDR3 is CASSLAGTDTQYF. The CDR3 DNA sequence: TGCGCCAGCAGCTTGGCTGGCACAGATACGCAGTATTTT.

The V call is TRBV28, the J call TRBJ2-2, with no clear D. V lost 6 bases, J lost 5 bases, and 7 bases lay in between. Germline values: CDR1 MDHEN, CDR2 SYDVKM. The CDR3 length is 12 residues. This chain's CDR3 is CASRVRTGELFF. CDR3 bases: TGTGCCAGCAGGGTGAGAACCGGGGAGCTGTTTTTT.